What follows are 2 T cell receptor beta chains derived from one specimen sequenced in a study of shared clonotypes between healthy human individuals. The protocol was immunoSEQ multiplex PCR, while the TCRdb copy is restricted to in-frame clones and leaves out a portion. The repertoire holds 2,500,000 or so clones, with 90% to 95% as singletons. What was sequenced was naive CD4+ T cells from PBMCs. Sample subset: CD45RA+ positively selected. These receptor sequences come from a man aged 18 to 29 in good health. Some clones in this sample may be carry-over from other donors' samples.

The chain is built from TRBV15 and TRBJ2-4, with D unclear. This CDR3 contains 15 residues. V lost 1 base and J 3 bases, leaving 10 bases between the germline ends. Germline V gene data show CDR1 as LNHNV and CDR2 as YYDKDF (reference sequence). CDR3 DNA: TGTGCCACCAGCAGAGTAATAGGTAGCAAAAACATTCAGTACTTC. Amino acid sequence: CATSRVIGSKNIQYF.

This sequence joins TRBV19 and TRBJ1-5; D is undetermined. V was shortened by 3 bases and J by 2 bases, with 11 bases between the two germline ends. Germline V gives CDR1 LNHDA, CDR2 SQIVND (reference sequence). CDR3 size: 15 residues. For the CDR3, the DNA is TGTGCCAGTAGTATCCACTCTACCGGCAATCAGCCCCAGCATTTT. It specifies CASSIHSTGNQPQHF. Together with reference TRBV19 and TRBJ1-5, the CDR3 gives the full variable domain: DGGITQSPKYLFRKEGQNVTLSCEQNLNHDAMYWYRQDPGQGLRLIYYSQIVNDFQKGDIAEGYSVSREKKESFPLTVTSAQKNPTAFYLCASSIHSTGNQPQHFGDGTRLSIL.